The T cell receptor beta chain described here comes from a study of cytomegalovirus exposure and HLA in healthy donors. Looking at the study overall: The roughly 700 first-cohort repertoires shared a platform with the 120 validation repertoires, as reported in a later analysis.

This CDR3 is 14 amino acids long. Germline CDR1 and CDR2: SGHVS and FNYEAQ. J was trimmed by 5 bases and V by 5 bases; bases with no gene match: 7. Clones were sequenced by immunoSEQ multiplex PCR, and TCRdb holds only the in-frame ones, with some missing. The sample gives about 130,000 clones, 94% of which show up once; 1.5% to 2% is in the top ten. This TCR was sampled from a man younger than 30 in good health and CMV-seropositive. The specimen sequenced was PBMCs. The rearrangement links TRBV7-6 to TRBJ1-1; TRBD1 agrees at 8 bases. CDR3 loop: CASSVDRGGTEAFF. The CDR3 bases are TGTGCCAGCAGCGTTGACAGGGGTGGGACTGAAGCTTTCTTT. The full variable domain, in which reference TRBV7-6 and TRBJ1-1 provide the parts outside the CDR3, is GAGVSQSPRYKVTKRGQDVALRCDPISGHVSLYWYRQALGQGPEFLTYFNYEAQQDKSGLPNDRFSAERPEGSISTLTIQRTEQRDSAMYRCASSVDRGGTEAFFGQGTRLTVV.